Listed below are T cell receptor beta chains from one sample, sequenced in a study of CD8 T cells in ankylosing spondylitis. TCRdb recomputed calls from the 5' RACE reads with MiXCR, one row per CDR3 protein. The table has fewer than 250,000 distinct CDR3 sequences, over 30% seen once; the top ten hold around 4.2%. Sequencing input: blood, either unsorted or a sorted T cell fraction (not recorded which). The receptors shown here come from a male donor with ankylosing spondylitis or in good health (not recorded which). Each CDR3 is given with its conserved first and last residue. D genes are given only for firm matches.

v_gene	d_gene	CDR3aa
TRBV20-1	TRBD1	CCAGPPPGQANYGYTF
TRBV6-5	.	CASSSTDLNTEAFF
TRBV7-2	TRBD1	CASSRDRNIQYF
TRBV12-3/TRBV12-4	.	CASSLGDIDTEAFF
TRBV29-1	.	CSVEEQSETQYF
TRBV7-8	.	CASSLVLAENQPQHF
TRBV27	.	CASSPGLGTEAFF
TRBV7-2	TRBD1	CASSLTGGRSGELFF
TRBV20-1	TRBD1	CSAIRGRSYNEQFF
TRBV20-1	TRBD1	CSAQDRGYEQYF
TRBV11-2	.	CASSLGTGVQETQYF
TRBV10-3	.	CAISEGVRNTIYF
TRBV12-3/TRBV12-4	.	CASSLVGPANTGELFF
TRBV7-8	.	CASSWGRYEQYF
TRBV29-1	.	CSVASATYEQYF
TRBV25-1	.	CASSGDSLNPYEQYF
TRBV3-1	.	CASKEGSSYNEQFF
TRBV24-1	TRBD2	CATSDLLAGGNNEQFF
TRBV28	.	CASSSGGDGYTF
TRBV12-3/TRBV12-4	.	CASSPPPGRGQPQHF
TRBV12-3/TRBV12-4	TRBD2	CASSPRGSGGADTQYF
TRBV30	.	CAWRSVISGYTVAQYF
TRBV20-1	TRBD2	CSARDLGLAVYEQYF
TRBV29-1	.	CSVGGIGGNTIYF
TRBV3-1	TRBD1	CASSQFQGANTGELFF
TRBV7-9	.	CASSNNWGDRYEQYF
TRBV5-1	.	CASSLAGVGTDTQYF
TRBV5-1	.	CASTLEAGPSYEQYF
TRBV5-1	.	CASRFGITEMDGYTF
TRBV6-4	TRBD1	CASSEGGRDTGELFF
TRBV11-2	.	CASSLGDDWYTGELFF
TRBV5-5	.	CASSITTPSSYNEQFF
TRBV12-3/TRBV12-4	.	CASSLEIDYGYTF
TRBV11-2	.	CASSLGTVATNEKLFF
TRBV10-3	.	CAISESGGYNSPLHF
TRBV9	.	CASSDSPGSYNEQFF
TRBV27	.	CASRLGGARSYEQYF
TRBV12-3/TRBV12-4	.	CASSLSVLGYEQYF
TRBV29-1	.	CSVGRVNTGELFF
TRBV6-1	.	CASRRGSAGNTIYF
TRBV20-1	.	CSARDLGKSGTDTQYF
TRBV12-3/TRBV12-4	TRBD1	CASRWTGVRETQYF
TRBV7-6	TRBD2	CASSLTRTSGVGTDTQYF
TRBV10-3	TRBD2	CATGAGEIHEQYF
TRBV7-9	.	CASSLGLNTYEQYF
TRBV6-5	.	CASSFGLLYGYTF
TRBV20-1	TRBD2	CSAVAGGFPSTDTQYF
TRBV5-1	.	CASSFTGSNSPLHF
TRBV4-1	TRBD1	CASSQGTGVVSNQPQHF
TRBV20-1	.	CSARSTSGSYEQYF
TRBV5-1	.	CASSLGQPTNYGYTF
TRBV9	TRBD1	CASSLTPGQGWETQYF
TRBV6-1	.	CASRNRAPNSPLHF
TRBV12-3/TRBV12-4	.	CASSPGPMGLAGEQFF
TRBV28	TRBD1	CASLQLIRDSEQFF